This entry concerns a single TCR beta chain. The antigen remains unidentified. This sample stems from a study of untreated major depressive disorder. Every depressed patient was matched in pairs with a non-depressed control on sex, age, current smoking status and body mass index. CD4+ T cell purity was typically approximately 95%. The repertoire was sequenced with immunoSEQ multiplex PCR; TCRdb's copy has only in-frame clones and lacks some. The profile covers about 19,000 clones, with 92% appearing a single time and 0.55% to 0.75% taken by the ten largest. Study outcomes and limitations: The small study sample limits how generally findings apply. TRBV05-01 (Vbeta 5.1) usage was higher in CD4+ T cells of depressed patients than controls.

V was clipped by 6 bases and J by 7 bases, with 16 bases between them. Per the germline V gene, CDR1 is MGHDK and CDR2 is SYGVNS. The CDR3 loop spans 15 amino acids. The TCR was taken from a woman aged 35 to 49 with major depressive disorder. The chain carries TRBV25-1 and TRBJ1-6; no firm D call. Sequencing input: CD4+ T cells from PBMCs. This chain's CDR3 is CASRVIIYRNSPLHF. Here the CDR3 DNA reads TGTGCCAGCAGAGTTATAATATATAGGAATTCACCCCTCCACTTT.